This entry concerns a single TCR beta chain. Antigen specificity is unknown. The data derive from a study of response to subunit inactivated influenza vaccine. The CDR3 is 14 amino acids. V was pared by 5 bases and J by 3 bases, with 12 bases between. Germline CDR1 reads SGHTA; CDR2 reads FQGNSA. TCRdb re-called the RT-PCR reads through MiXCR, storing one row per CDR3 protein. Seen here are 750,000 to 850,000 distinct CDR3 sequences, around 18% observed once, and the top ten hold roughly 10%. General observations from the study: Only a handful of new T cells, the authors suggested, are recruited with each seasonal influenza vaccination.

This sequence was found in a man aged 50-59 years who received an inactivated influenza vaccine. The chain uses TRBV7-2 and TRBJ2-3; possibly TRBD2 for D (5 bases). Sample: PBMCs from blood, taken 5 days after vaccination. CDR3 region: CASSPQAATDTQYF. In DNA form, the CDR3 reads TGTGCCAGCAGCCCCCAAGCGGCTACAGATACGCAGTATTTT.